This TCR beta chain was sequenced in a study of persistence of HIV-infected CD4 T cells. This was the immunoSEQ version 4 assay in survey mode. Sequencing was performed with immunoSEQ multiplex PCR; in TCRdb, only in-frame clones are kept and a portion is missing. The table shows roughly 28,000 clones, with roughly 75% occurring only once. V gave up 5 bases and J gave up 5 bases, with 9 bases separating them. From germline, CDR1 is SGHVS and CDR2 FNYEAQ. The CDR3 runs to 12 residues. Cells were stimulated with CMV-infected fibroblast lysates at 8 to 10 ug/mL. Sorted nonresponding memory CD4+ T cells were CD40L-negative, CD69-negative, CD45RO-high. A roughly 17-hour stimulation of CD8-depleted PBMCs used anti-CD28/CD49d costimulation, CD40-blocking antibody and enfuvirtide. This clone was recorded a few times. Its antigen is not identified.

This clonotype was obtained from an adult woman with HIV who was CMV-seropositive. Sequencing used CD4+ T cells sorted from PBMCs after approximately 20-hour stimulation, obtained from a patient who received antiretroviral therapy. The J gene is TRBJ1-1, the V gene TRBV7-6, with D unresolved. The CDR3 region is CASSRMVTEAFF. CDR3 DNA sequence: TGTGCCAGCAGCCGGATGGTTACTGAAGCTTTCTTT.